This TCR beta chain was observed in a study of T cells in Graves' hyperthyroidism and ophthalmopathy. Amplification of TCR beta CDR3 regions used RNA as the template. A first-round RT-PCR of the TCR CDR3 used the HTBI primer set. TCRdb itself ran the multiplex PCR reads through MiXCR, one entry per CDR3 protein. Counted here are roughly 700,000 distinct CDR3 sequences, around 15% occurring once; the ten biggest clones make up about 9.4%. This clonotype was seen more than once but under ten times. V lost 6 bases to trimming and J lost 4 bases, with 12 bases between them. Germline values: CDR1 LNHDA, CDR2 SQIVND (reference sequence). CDR3 length: 13 amino acids.

This chain connects TRBV19 to TRBJ1-2, with no clear D. The clonotype originates from a woman in her late teens or twenties with Graves' hyperthyroidism. The sequencing sample was made of blood. CDR3 sequence reads: CASSQEVFYGYTF. The CDR3 nucleotides are TGTGCCAGTAGCCAAGAGGTGTTCTATGGCTACACCTTC.